The clone carrying this T cell receptor (beta chain) was detected only a few times. Its antigen is not identified. Terminally differentiated effector memory CD45RA+ cells were left out of the naive CD8 fraction, which was CD45RO-negative and positively selected for CCR7. The length of the CDR3 is 14 residues. V lost 2 bases and J lost 9, with 11 bases in between. Germline V gives CDR1 WSHSY, CDR2 SAAADI. The sample comes from a study of shared clonotypes between healthy human individuals. Study-wide results and limits: Shared clonotypes across all four donors exceeded non-shared ones in generation probability.

In the source study's methods: Junction-only sequences produced by ImmunoSEQ had no quality scores, so filtering differed. Sequencing used immunoSEQ multiplex PCR; TCRdb keeps in-frame clones, though not all of them. The V and J calls and the clone size are those of that table, but D and trimming were determined from the DNA. The table has over 2 million clones, approximately 94% seen once. The receptor comes from a young man in good health. Sample: naive CD8+ T cells sorted from blood. The rearrangement uses TRBV10-2 and TRBJ1-6; no clear D gene. The CDR3, as DNA: TGCGCCAGCAGTGAGGCGGCCCCCAGTTCACCCCTCCACTTT. Translation: CASSEAAPSSPLHF.